Included here is one T cell receptor (beta chain) sequence, with context. Germline V lookup: CDR1 MGHRA, CDR2 YSYEKL. CDR3 length equals 15 residues. V was trimmed by 1 base and J by 0 bases, leaving 9 bases between them. The sample comes from a study of cytomegalovirus exposure and HLA in healthy donors. Among the roughly 120 subjects of the validation cohort, separate from the roughly 670-subject first cohort, were the donors. Sequencing was performed with immunoSEQ multiplex PCR; in TCRdb, only in-frame clones are kept and a portion is missing. The table lists 150,000 to 200,000 clones, about 80% of them singletons.

This rearrangement joins TRBV4-1 to TRBJ1-1; unclear D gene. Sequencing was carried out using PBMCs. The origin of this receptor is a woman aged 18-29 years in good health and CMV-seropositive. DNA of the CDR3: TGCGCCAGCAGCCAAGTTGTGACATTGAACACTGAAGCTTTCTTT. Translating gives CASSQVVTLNTEAFF.